This T cell receptor (beta chain) derives from a study of blood T cells in healthy people across ages. Together with a sample-barcoded 5' primer, a J-beta primer mix was included in a second PCR lasting about 7 to 11 cycles. Via MiXCR, TCRdb re-called the 5' RACE reads, giving one row per CDR3 protein. This sample yields about 650,000 distinct CDR3 sequences, of which about 30% are seen a single time; roughly 15% belongs to the top ten. This clonotype was detected many times. Trimming pared 6 bases from V and 4 bases from J, leaving 15 bases between. Germline CDR1 is MNHEY and CDR2 is SMNVEV (reference sequence). There are 14 residues in the CDR3.

Sample: blood. The J gene is TRBJ2-5, the V gene TRBV27; the D gene is possibly TRBD1 (6 bases). The origin of this receptor is a woman older than 75 in good health. CDR3 residues: CASRPEGVGETQYF. CDR3 nucleotide sequence: TGTGCCAGCAGACCCGAGGGGGTCGGAGAGACCCAGTACTTC.